What follows is one T cell receptor (beta chain) and its context. The templates were synthetic TCR analogs, and they were spiked into each PCR. Profiled with immunoSEQ multiplex PCR; TCRdb holds only in-frame clones, not every one. The sample includes approximately 100,000 clones, around 82% of them seen just once. This entry belongs to a study of PD-L1 blockade in urothelial cancer. For the study at large: Analyses used blood from 3 weeks (second dose) and 6 weeks after treatment start. Each blood sample yielded a median of 141,255 T cells.

Sample: PBMCs, taken around atezolizumab (anti-PD-L1) treatment. This clonotype originated in a man aged 50-59 years with urothelial cancer.

CDR3 in DNA: TGTGCCAGCAGCATTACCGGGACACCTTCCTACGAGCAGTACTTC. Protein sequence: CASSITGTPSYEQYF. The V and J genes are TRBV28 and TRBJ2-7; the D gene is possibly TRBD1 (6 bases). V was cut by 6 bases and J by 1 base, with 16 bases left in between. CDR3 length: 15 amino acids. Germline CDR1 reads MDHEN; CDR2 reads SYDVKM.